The rows below give T cell receptor beta chains drawn from one sample of a study of graft-versus-host responses after intestinal transplantation. The table came from immunoSEQ multiplex PCR; TCRdb's copy has only in-frame clones and leaves some out. The data contain about 9,800 clones, 78% of them singletons. Material: ileum tissue, obtained about 530 days after intestinal transplant. Every receptor here comes from a human patient who received an intestinal transplant, so some T cells may come from the graft donor. CDR3s include the opening cysteine and the closing phenylalanine or tryptophan. The D gene is left open where the match is weak. Size is stated for part of the rows, as once, few or many counts, or as a class when the clone is expanded.

d_gene: -
abundance: -
j_gene: TRBJ1-4
len: 17
v_gene: TRBV5-6
CDR3nt: TGTGCCAGCAGCATTTCGACAGGCTATGCAACTAATGAAAAACTGTTTTTT
CDR3aa: CASSISTGYATNEKLFF

d_gene: TRBD1
abundance: -
j_gene: TRBJ2-2
len: 15
v_gene: TRBV2
CDR3nt: TGTGCCACCCGCGGGTCAGACAGGGCGGGCGGGGAGCTGTTTTTT
CDR3aa: CATRGSDRAGGELFF

d_gene: TRBD2
abundance: -
j_gene: TRBJ2-5
len: 14
v_gene: TRBV11-1
CDR3nt: TGTGCCAGCAGCCGCGGGACTAACCAAGAGACCCAGTACTTC
CDR3aa: CASSRGTNQETQYF

d_gene: -
abundance: few
j_gene: TRBJ2-6
len: 19
v_gene: TRBV5-6
CDR3nt: TGTGCCAGCAGCTTCCCAGGGACTGGACTGTGCTCTGGGGCCAACGTCCTGACTTTC
CDR3aa: CASSFPGTGLCSGANVLTF

d_gene: -
abundance: -
j_gene: TRBJ1-2
len: 13
v_gene: TRBV14
CDR3nt: TGTGCCAGCAGCCAAGGGACCGTCTATGGCTACACCTTC
CDR3aa: CASSQGTVYGYTF

d_gene: -
abundance: -
j_gene: TRBJ1-2
len: 14
v_gene: TRBV6-5
CDR3nt: TGTGCCAGCAGTTACGCGGGACGGAGCTATGGCTACACCTTC
CDR3aa: CASSYAGRSYGYTF

d_gene: -
abundance: few
j_gene: TRBJ2-3
len: 14
v_gene: TRBV7-2
CDR3nt: TGTGCCAGCAGCGTGAGCATAAGCACAGATACGCAGTATTTT
CDR3aa: CASSVSISTDTQYF

d_gene: -
abundance: -
j_gene: TRBJ2-7
len: 13
v_gene: TRBV19
CDR3nt: TGTGCCAGTAGTCCCGGGGCCTCGTACGAGCAGTACTTC
CDR3aa: CASSPGASYEQYF

d_gene: -
abundance: -
j_gene: TRBJ1-4
len: 11
v_gene: TRBV6-6
CDR3nt: TGTGCCAGCATGTTAGGTGAAAAACTGTTTTTT
CDR3aa: CASMLGEKLFF

d_gene: TRBD2
abundance: -
j_gene: TRBJ2-2
len: 17
v_gene: TRBV19
CDR3nt: TGTGCCAGTAGTATCGCGACTAGCGGGAGTCTTACCGGGGAGCTGTTTTTT
CDR3aa: CASSIATSGSLTGELFF